This T cell receptor beta chain was identified during a study of cytomegalovirus exposure and HLA in healthy donors. This CDR3 is built from 16 residues. The germline V and J ends were trimmed by 5 bases and 0 bases, with 18 bases remaining between them. Germline V gene sequence: CDR1 SGDLS, CDR2 YYNGEE. In the PCR, 60 Vbeta and 13 Jbeta primers were used. TCRdb's table, derived via immunoSEQ multiplex PCR, lists solely in-frame clones and lacks some. The sample carries roughly 100,000 clones, approximately 64% recorded once. For this clone: The antigen is undetermined.

Overall study results and limits: In the analysis, some V segments, TRBV6-2 and TRBV6-3 included, were excluded as indistinguishable.

Sequencing was done on a sample of PBMCs. The receptor was isolated from a human donor in good health. The V gene is TRBV9, the J gene TRBJ2-7, with no clear D. For the CDR3, the DNA is TGTGCCAGCAGTCCCTCAGTGACACGAAACTCCTACGAGCAGTACTTC. Translation gives CASSPSVTRNSYEQYF. Full variable domain (outside the CDR3, taken from reference TRBV9 and TRBJ2-7): DSGVTQTPKHLITATGQRVTLRCSPRSGDLSVYWYQQSLDQGLQFLIQYYNGEERAKGNILERFSAQQFPDLHSELNLSSLELGDSALYFCASSPSVTRNSYEQYFGPGTRLTVT.